The 25 T cell receptor beta chains given below trace back to one sample, sequenced in a study of monozygotic twins with inflammatory bowel disease. No DNA is given; TCRdb re-called the 5' RACE reads and lists each CDR3 protein once. The specimen's table records nearly 450,000 distinct CDR3 sequences. Sequencing was done on a sample of blood. These receptors all come from a human donor with ulcerative colitis or Crohn's disease, or a healthy co-twin of an affected twin (not recorded which).

The V and J genes are TRBV3-1 and TRBJ2-3; TCRdb gives TRBD2 as the D gene, but with no DNA this cannot be confirmed. This CDR3 contains 17 residues. CDR1 LGHDT and CDR2 YNNKEL come from the germline V gene (reference sequence). The CDR3 loop is CASSKHTRLAGRDTQYF.

This rearrangement joins TRBV18 to TRBJ2-1; TCRdb calls TRBD1, which cannot be checked without DNA. Germline lookup yields CDR1 KGHSH and CDR2 LQKENI. The length of the CDR3 is 14 residues. CDR3 amino acids: CASSPVSTGGEQFF.

V gene TRBV12-3 or TRBV12-4 combines with J gene TRBJ2-5. CDR3 size: 14 residues. The CDR3 loop reads CASSSYRVPETQYF.

This chain uses TRBV2 with TRBJ2-7. This CDR3 has 11 residues. CDR1 and CDR2 (germline): SNHLY, FYNNEI. This CDR3 is CASSHNYEQYF.

The CDR3 loop reads CASSSSGLGNTEAFF. The chain combines TRBV12-3 or TRBV12-4 with TRBJ1-1; TCRdb proposes TRBD1, but this gene call is untestable without DNA. The CDR3 is 15 residues long.

V usage is TRBV11-2 and J usage is TRBJ2-2; TCRdb reports TRBD2, a call that lacks DNA to check it against. This CDR3 has 15 amino acids. CDR1 is SGHAT, CDR2 FQNNGV, per germline. Here the CDR3 reads CASSSQGLAGGELFF.

This chain links TRBV6-1 with TRBJ2-7. This CDR3 comprises 14 residues. The germline CDR1 and CDR2 sequences are MNHNS and SASEGT. The CDR3 protein is CASTEDLVAYEQYF.

The chain has TRBV6-1 and TRBJ2-1; the TCRdb call, TRBD1, lacks DNA for checking. The length of the CDR3 is 15 residues. Germline V lookup: CDR1 MNHNS, CDR2 SASEGT. CDR3: CASNPRAGVANEQFF.

The gene calls are TRBV5-1 and TRBJ2-2; lacking DNA, the TRBD1 call made by TCRdb goes unchecked. Germline V gene sequence: CDR1 SGHRS, CDR2 YFSETQ. The CDR3 runs to 14 residues. The CDR3 loop reads CASSLRGRTGELFF.

V and J are TRBV20-1 and TRBJ2-7. This CDR3 comprises 15 residues. Germline CDR1 DFQATT, CDR2 SNEGSKA (reference sequence). This CDR3 is CSARDLEGAAYEQYF.

The chain is built from TRBV6-1 and TRBJ2-7; the TRBD2 assignment by TCRdb is unverifiable without DNA. The germline CDR1 and CDR2 sequences are MNHNS and SASEGT. CDR3 length equals 14 residues. The CDR3 sequence is CASSPTRDGYEQYF.

The chain joins TRBV5-1 to TRBJ2-7; TCRdb reports TRBD2, a call that lacks DNA to check it against. This CDR3 contains 20 residues. CDR1 SGHRS and CDR2 YFSETQ come from the germline V gene. The CDR3: CASSKESQGRRLSDAGEQYF.

The rearrangement joins TRBV27 to TRBJ1-1; TCRdb gives TRBD1 as the D gene, but with no DNA this cannot be confirmed. The CDR3 contains 13 residues. Germline CDR1 MNHEY, CDR2 SMNVEV (reference sequence). CDR3 region: CASGDRENTEAFF.

The chain is built from TRBV15 and TRBJ2-1; the TCRdb D gene call, TRBD1, has no DNA to confirm it. There are 14 residues in the CDR3. Germline values: CDR1 LNHNV, CDR2 YYDKDF (reference sequence). The CDR3 here is CATSRLSQGNEQFF.

The rearrangement uses TRBV20-1 and TRBJ2-7; the D call from TCRdb, TRBD2, cannot be confirmed without DNA. Germline CDR1 is DFQATT and CDR2 is SNEGSKA (reference sequence). The CDR3 extends over 14 amino acids. CDR3 protein: CSARAGEGLVEQYF.

The chain uses TRBV28 and TRBJ2-1; TCRdb's D call, TRBD1, is unchecked because there is no DNA. Looked up from germline, CDR1 is MDHEN and CDR2 is SYDVKM. This CDR3 has 17 amino acids. The CDR3 sequence is CASSPGTGGAGYNEQFF.

CDR3 sequence: CSALKGREAFF. The chain combines TRBV20-1 with TRBJ1-1; TCRdb indicates TRBD1, and absent DNA this call remains unverified. Germline lookup yields CDR1 DFQATT and CDR2 SNEGSKA (reference sequence). This CDR3 has 11 amino acids.

CDR3 sequence: CASMVAAGGYNSPLHF. J is TRBJ1-6 and V is TRBV19; lacking DNA, the TRBD1 call made by TCRdb goes unchecked. The CDR3 length is 16 residues. Germline lookup yields CDR1 LNHDA and CDR2 SQIVND (reference sequence).

J is TRBJ2-1 and V is TRBV10-3; as DNA is missing, the TRBD2 call by TCRdb cannot be tested. Germline CDR1 reads ENHRY; CDR2 reads SYGVKD. CDR3 length: 14 residues. CDR3: CAIRAGGQYNEQFF.

This chain links TRBV4-1 with TRBJ2-1; TCRdb selects TRBD1, and the lack of DNA leaves this call unchecked. The CDR3 spans 15 residues. In germline, CDR1 is MGHRA, CDR2 YSYEKL. CDR3 region: CASSQPGGNDNEQFF.

This sequence joins TRBV29-1 and TRBJ2-1; the TCRdb D gene call, TRBD2, has no DNA to confirm it. The germline V gene encodes CDR1 SQVTM and CDR2 ANQGSEA. This CDR3 is built from 18 residues. The CDR3 sequence: CSVVLGLASSGSYNEQFF.

The J gene is TRBJ1-1, the V gene TRBV20-1; TCRdb calls TRBD1, which cannot be checked without DNA. CDR3 length: 13 residues. Germline V gene lookup returns CDR1 DFQATT and CDR2 SNEGSKA (reference sequence). The CDR3 loop is CSARDSGGGGAFF.

V is TRBV20-1 and J is TRBJ2-3; TCRdb lists TRBD2, though no DNA is available to test this call. The CDR3 totals 13 residues. Germline values: CDR1 DFQATT, CDR2 SNEGSKA (reference sequence). The CDR3 loop is CGSGGAGTTGQYF.

The genes are TRBV28 and TRBJ2-1; the D call from TCRdb, TRBD2, cannot be confirmed without DNA. This CDR3 contains 14 residues. CDR1 MDHEN and CDR2 SYDVKM come from the germline V gene. CDR3 residues: CASRISGRVNEQFF.

The chain combines TRBV5-4 with TRBJ2-2; TCRdb outputs TRBD2, but without DNA this stays unchecked. From germline, CDR1 is SGHNT and CDR2 YYREEE (reference sequence). The CDR3 is made up of 16 amino acids. CDR3 in amino acids: CASSQGGEGLAGELFF.